This TCR beta chain was found in a study of cytomegalovirus exposure and HLA in healthy donors. Findings and caveats of the study: In a later analysis, the majority of CMV-associated beta chains seemingly showed HLA restriction. For TCR beta chains, V- and J-gene trimming was later linked to a missense DCLRE1C variant. Because they were indistinguishable, some V segments, including TRBV6-2 and TRBV6-3, were excluded.

The PCR contained 60 Vbeta and 13 Jbeta primers. Some clones are missing from TCRdb's copy, which holds only in-frame ones; the method was immunoSEQ multiplex PCR. The profile shows under 90,000 clones, roughly 70% of them singletons. Concerning this clone: The antigen is unknown. Relative to the germline gene, one junction end is altered; a read error may explain this.

Germline V gene data show CDR1 as MDHEN and CDR2 as SYDVKM. This CDR3 has 13 amino acids. This receptor was identified in a woman aged 45-65 years in good health and CMV-seropositive. Sequences were obtained from PBMCs. V usage is TRBV28 and J usage is TRBJ1-2; D not resolved. The CDR3 region is CATSEQLAGGYTF. In nucleotides, the CDR3 is TGTGCCACCAGTGAACAGCTCGCTGGTGGCTACACCTTC.